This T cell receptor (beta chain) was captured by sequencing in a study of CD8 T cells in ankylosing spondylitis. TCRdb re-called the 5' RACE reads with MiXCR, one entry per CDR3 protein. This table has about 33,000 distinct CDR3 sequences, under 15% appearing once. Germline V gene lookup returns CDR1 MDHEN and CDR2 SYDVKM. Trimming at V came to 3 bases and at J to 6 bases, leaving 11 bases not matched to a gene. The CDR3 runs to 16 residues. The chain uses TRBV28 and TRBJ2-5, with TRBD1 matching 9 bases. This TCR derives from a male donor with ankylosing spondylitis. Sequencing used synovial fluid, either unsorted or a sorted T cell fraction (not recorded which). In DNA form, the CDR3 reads TGTGCCAGCAGTTTCCGGGACAGGGAGATCCCGAAGACCCAGTACTTC. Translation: CASSFRDREIPKTQYF.